This T cell receptor beta chain was observed in a study of CD8+CD57+ T cells in acquired aplastic anemia. It was genomic DNA that served as the template for profiling TCR beta VDJ and CDR3. TCRdb passed the reads through MiXCR, listing each CDR3 protein once. Of 200,000 or so distinct CDR3 sequences detected, around 49% appear once; the ten largest clones hold 15% to 20%. Patients sequenced had flow cytometry evidence of CD8+CD57+ cell expansion. No therapy had been given to the patients at the time of blood sampling. Germline loops: CDR1 SQVTM, CDR2 ANQGSEA. The V end lost 0 bases, the J end lost 4 bases, and 2 bases lay between the germline ends. CDR3 length: 11 amino acids.

The sequence derives from a human donor with aplastic anemia. This chain links TRBV29-1 with TRBJ2-3; D not resolved. Sample: sorted CD4+, CD8+, or CD8+CD57+ T cells (not recorded which) from PBMCs. The CDR3 here is CSVEDPDTQYF. CDR3 DNA: TGCAGCGTTGAAGATCCAGATACGCAGTATTTT.